The 4 T cell receptor beta chains listed next were all sequenced from one sample in a study of T cell responses to AZD1222 COVID-19 vaccine. Here immunoSEQ multiplex PCR was the method, and the copy in TCRdb shows in-frame clones only, minus some. The sample lists about 28,000 clones; around 80% were seen once. Sequencing was performed on peripheral blood, taken on day 0 of AZD1222 vaccination. The receptors here all came from an adult in good health.

CDR3 sequence (DNA): TGTGCCAGCAGCGCGACAGGCCCGTCCGAGCAGTACTTC. Its protein is CASSATGPSEQYF. This chain uses TRBV2 with TRBJ2-7; tentatively, D is TRBD1 (6 bases). Per the germline V gene, CDR1 is SNHLY and CDR2 is FYNNEI. Deletions cut 6 bases from V and 6 bases from J, with 15 bases between. This CDR3 is 13 amino acids long.

The chain uses TRBV7-2 and TRBJ2-5, with D tentatively TRBD1 or TRBD2 (5 bases each). CDR3 length: 13 amino acids. Germline loops: CDR1 SGHTA, CDR2 FQGNSA. V lost 4 bases and J 2 bases, leaving 8 bases between the germline ends. The CDR3 region is CASSWGLQETQYF. CDR3 in DNA: TGTGCCAGCAGCTGGGGGTTACAAGAGACCCAGTACTTC.

The rearrangement uses TRBV12-3 or TRBV12-4 and TRBJ1-1; no firm D call. V dropped 5 bases and J dropped 6 bases, with 7 bases sitting between them. This CDR3 has 11 residues. The CDR3 DNA reads as TGTGCCAGCAGTCCGAGTGCTGAAGCTTTCTTT. Its protein is CASSPSAEAFF.

This clone occurred a few times. V and J are TRBV11-2 and TRBJ2-1; D may be TRBD2 (6 bases). The ends were cut back, 3 bases at V and 1 base at J, with 10 bases in the middle. The CDR3 has 15 residues. Germline CDR1 reads SGHAT; CDR2 reads FQNNGV. DNA for the CDR3: TGTGCCAGCAGCTTGGGACTTATATCCTACAATGAGCAGTTCTTC. Translating it yields CASSLGLISYNEQFF.